This T cell receptor (beta chain) was profiled in a study of blood T cell repertoires in COVID-19. As for the study in general: Sample material is recorded as cDNA or gDNA derived from T cells, B-cell-depleted T cells, or PBMCs.

Profiled with immunoSEQ multiplex PCR; TCRdb holds only in-frame clones, not every one. The sample records around 80,000 clones, 82% being singletons. V was clipped by 4 bases and J by 0 bases; unmatched bases: 0. The CDR3 sequence is 13 residues long. Germline values: CDR1 KGHSH, CDR2 LQKENI. This clonotype was sampled from a man at least 80 years old with acute or convalescent COVID-19. The V and J genes are TRBV18 and TRBJ2-7, with TRBD1 identical over 7 bases. The sample taken for sequencing was peripheral blood. The CDR3 protein is CASSRDSSYEQYF. CDR3 coding DNA: TGTGCCAGCTCACGGGACAGCTCCTACGAGCAGTACTTC.